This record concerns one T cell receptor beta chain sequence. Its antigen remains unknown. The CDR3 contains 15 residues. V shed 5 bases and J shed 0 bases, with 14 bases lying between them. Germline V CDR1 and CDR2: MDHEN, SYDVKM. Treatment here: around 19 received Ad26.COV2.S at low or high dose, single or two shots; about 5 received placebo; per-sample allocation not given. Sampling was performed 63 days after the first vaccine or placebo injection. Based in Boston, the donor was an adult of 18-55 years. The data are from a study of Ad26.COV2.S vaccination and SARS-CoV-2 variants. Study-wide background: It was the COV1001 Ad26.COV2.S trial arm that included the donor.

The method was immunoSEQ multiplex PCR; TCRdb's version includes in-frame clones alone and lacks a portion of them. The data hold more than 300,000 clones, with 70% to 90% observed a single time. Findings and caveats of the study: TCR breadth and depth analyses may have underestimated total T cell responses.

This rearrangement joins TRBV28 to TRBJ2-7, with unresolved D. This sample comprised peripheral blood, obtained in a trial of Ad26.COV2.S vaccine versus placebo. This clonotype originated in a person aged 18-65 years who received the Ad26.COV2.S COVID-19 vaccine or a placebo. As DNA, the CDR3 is TGTGCCAGCAGTCCCACTCGGACGAGCTCCTACGAGCAGTACTTC. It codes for CASSPTRTSSYEQYF. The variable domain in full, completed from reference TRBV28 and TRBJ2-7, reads DVKVTQSSRYLVKRTGEKVFLECVQDMDHENMFWYRQDPGLGLRLIYFSYDVKMKEKGDIPEGYSVSREKKERFSLILESASTNQTSMYLCASSPTRTSSYEQYFGPGTRLTVT.